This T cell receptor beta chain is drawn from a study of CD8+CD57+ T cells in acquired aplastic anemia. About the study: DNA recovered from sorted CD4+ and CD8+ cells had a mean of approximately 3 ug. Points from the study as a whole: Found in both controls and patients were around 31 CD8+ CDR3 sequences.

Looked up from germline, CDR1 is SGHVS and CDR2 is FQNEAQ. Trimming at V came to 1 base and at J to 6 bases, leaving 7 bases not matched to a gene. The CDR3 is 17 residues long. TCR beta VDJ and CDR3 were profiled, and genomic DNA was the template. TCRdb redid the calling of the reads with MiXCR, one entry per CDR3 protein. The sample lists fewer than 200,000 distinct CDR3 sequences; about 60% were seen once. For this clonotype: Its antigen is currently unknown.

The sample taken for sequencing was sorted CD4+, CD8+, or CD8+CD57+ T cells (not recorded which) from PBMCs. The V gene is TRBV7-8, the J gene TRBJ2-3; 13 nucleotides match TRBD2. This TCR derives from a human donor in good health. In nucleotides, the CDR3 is TGTGCCAGCAGCTTAGGACCGGGACTAGCGGGACAGGATACGCAGTATTTT. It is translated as CASSLGPGLAGQDTQYF.